This entry lists 13 T cell receptor beta chains sequenced from one sample in a study of blood T cells in healthy people across ages. Alongside a J-beta primer mix, a sample-barcoded 5' primer served in a second PCR lasting roughly 7 to 12 cycles. TCRdb redid the calling of the 5' RACE reads with MiXCR, one entry per CDR3 protein. This sample has 1.5 million to 2 million distinct CDR3 sequences, with approximately 28% found just once. The sample was blood. All receptors come from a woman in her twenties or thirties in good health.

This clonotype was seen a handful of times. J is TRBJ2-5 and V is TRBV9, with D perhaps matching TRBD2 (5 bases). The J call is uncertain, as TRBJ2-7 better fits the DNA end. CDR3 length equals 14 residues. Germline V gives CDR1 SGDLS, CDR2 YYNGEE. The CDR3 coding sequence is TGTGCCAGCAGCGTAGGACTAAACACCTACGAGCAGTACTTC. It specifies CASSVGLNTYEQYF.

This clonotype has only a few counts. Possible read error: a much larger clone is one base away. This chain links TRBV7-2 with TRBJ2-3, with D uncertain. The germline CDR1 and CDR2 sequences are SGHTA and FQGNSA. V was shortened by 1 base and J by 5 bases, with 4 bases between the two germline ends. This CDR3 spans 12 amino acids. The CDR3 bases are TGTACCAGCAGCTTAGTGGGAGATACGCAGTATTTT. Residues: CTSSLVGDTQYF.

This clonotype came up a few times. This chain uses TRBV20-1 with TRBJ2-1; unclear D gene. V lost 6 bases, J lost 8 bases, and 20 bases lay in between. The CDR3 spans 14 residues. Germline loops: CDR1 DFQATT, CDR2 SNEGSKA (reference sequence). The CDR3 sequence is CSAPRPAVFDEQFF. The CDR3 nucleotides read TGCAGTGCCCCCCGCCCAGCCGTTTTTGATGAGCAGTTCTTC.

This clonotype has a handful of counts. The V call is TRBV19, the J call TRBJ2-3; 9 bases agree with TRBD1. Looked up from germline, CDR1 is LNHDA and CDR2 is SQIVND (reference sequence). Trimming took 3 bases from V and 9 from J; bases not matched to a gene: 10. The CDR3 extends over 15 amino acids. In DNA form, the CDR3 reads TGTGCCAGTAGTATGGTACCCCGGGACAGGGAGACGCAGTATTTT. The encoded protein is CASSMVPRDRETQYF. The variable domain in full, completed from reference TRBV19 and TRBJ2-3, reads DGGITQSPKYLFRKEGQNVTLSCEQNLNHDAMYWYRQDPGQGLRLIYYSQIVNDFQKGDIAEGYSVSREKKESFPLTVTSAQKNPTAFYLCASSMVPRDRETQYFGPGTRLTVL.

This chain connects TRBV5-1 to TRBJ1-2, with D perhaps matching TRBD1 (6 bases). The CDR3 loop spans 14 amino acids. Trimming left V 0 bases short and J 5 bases short, with 11 bases between. From germline, CDR1 is SGHRS and CDR2 YFSETQ. CDR3 coding DNA: TGCGCCAGCAGCTTGGCCGAGGGGGGGTATGGCTACACCTTC. Amino acids: CASSLAEGGYGYTF.

The rearrangement uses TRBV7-2 and TRBJ1-5; D is possibly TRBD1 (5 bases). Germline V lookup: CDR1 SGHTA, CDR2 FQGNSA. V lost 2 bases and J 2 bases, leaving 13 bases between the germline ends. The CDR3 spans 16 residues. As DNA, the CDR3 is TGTGCCAGCAGCTTAAGGGCATGGGGGGGCAATCAGCCCCAGCATTTT. Amino acids: CASSLRAWGGNQPQHF.

This clonotype was recorded a few times. The V and J genes are TRBV20-1 and TRBJ1-6, with TRBD1 identical over 8 bases. Germline CDR1 is DFQATT and CDR2 is SNEGSKA (reference sequence). J was trimmed by 1 base and V by 3 bases; bases with no gene match: 8. The CDR3 length is 17 residues. This CDR3 is CSARAGQGESYNSPLHF. The CDR3 coding sequence is TGCAGTGCTAGGGCTGGACAGGGAGAATCCTATAATTCACCCCTCCACTTT.

The chain uses TRBV7-9 and TRBJ2-2, with a possible D match to TRBD2 (5 bases). The V end was cut by 5 bases, the J end by 1 base, with 17 bases between. The CDR3 runs to 17 residues. Germline-derived CDR1 and CDR2 are SEHNR and FQNEAQ (reference sequence). CDR3 coding DNA: TGTGCCAGCAGCCCCACCCCTGCTAGCTGGAACACCGGGGAGCTGTTTTTT. It codes for CASSPTPASWNTGELFF.

Notes on this clonotype: A much larger clone lies a single base off, so this may be a read error. The CDR3 sequence is CASSLSSWGYEQYF. In DNA form, the CDR3 reads TGTGCCAGCAGCTTATCTAGCTGGGGCTACGAGCAGTACTTC. The rearrangement links TRBV7-2 to TRBJ2-4; D may be TRBD2 (5 bases). Matching the DNA end better, TRBJ2-7 makes the J call doubtful. CDR1 and CDR2 from the germline V gene are SGHTA and FQGNSA. The CDR3 has 14 amino acids.

This clonotype was found a few times. Being one base from a much bigger clone, this may be a read error. This chain uses TRBV7-2 with TRBJ1-1; D not resolved. The ends were cut back, 1 base at V and 3 bases at J, with 6 bases in the middle. Per the germline V gene, CDR1 is SGHTA and CDR2 is FQGNSA. The CDR3 runs to 13 residues. The CDR3 here is CASSLELYTEAFF. The CDR3, as DNA: TGTGCCAGCAGCTTAGAGCTGTACACTGAAGCTTTCTTT.

This clonotype has a handful of counts. V is TRBV5-1 and J is TRBJ2-1, with D unresolved. Trimming cost V 2 bases and J 0 bases, with 9 bases left between them. This CDR3 is 15 amino acids long. Looked up from germline, CDR1 is SGHRS and CDR2 is YFSETQ. This CDR3 reads CASSFRLDSYNEQFF. In DNA form, the CDR3 reads TGCGCCAGCAGCTTCCGACTTGACTCCTACAATGAGCAGTTCTTC.

The chain combines TRBV30 with TRBJ1-5; 9 bases align to TRBD1. Per germline, CDR1 GTSNPN and CDR2 SVGIG (reference sequence). This CDR3 comprises 17 residues. Trimming removed 3 bases from V and 0 bases from J; junction bases left unmatched: 9. This chain's CDR3 is CAWSRDRVGGSNQPQHF. The CDR3 DNA sequence: TGTGCCTGGAGCCGGGACAGGGTTGGAGGTAGCAATCAGCCCCAGCATTTT. The entire variable domain, with the rest obtained from reference TRBV30 and TRBJ1-5, is as follows: SQTIHQWPATLVQPVGSPLSLECTVEGTSNPNLYWYRQAAGRGLQLLFYSVGIGQISSEVPQNLSASRPQDRQFILSSKKLLLSDSGFYLCAWSRDRVGGSNQPQHFGDGTRLSIL.

This clonotype was observed a handful of times. The chain is built from TRBV20-1 and TRBJ2-1; D may correspond to TRBD1 or TRBD2 (7 bases each). Trimming removed 1 base at V and 0 bases at J, with 13 bases between. The CDR3 consists of 16 residues. CDR1 is DFQATT, CDR2 SNEGSKA, per germline (reference sequence). As DNA, the CDR3 is TGCAGTGCTAGAGGGGAGGGGGCGAGCTCCTACAATGAGCAGTTCTTC. Translating gives CSARGEGASSYNEQFF.